This T cell receptor beta chain was captured in a study of radiotherapy plus CTLA-4 blockade in lung cancer. Enrolled patients, whose metastatic non-small-cell lung cancer was chemo-refractory, received focal radiation plus CTLA-4 blockade with ipilimumab. CDR1 and CDR2 (germline): SGHTA, FQGNSA. V lost 1 base and J lost 5; bases outside the gene matches: 7. The CDR3 consists of 16 residues. As for this clone: As yet, its antigen is unknown.

The study's findings and limits: Subsequent to radiotherapy plus ipilimumab, tumor-derived TCR clones underwent expansion in blood. Response, reportedly, was best predicted by interferon-beta along with early blood T cell clone dynamics.

Clones were read by immunoSEQ multiplex PCR, and TCRdb kept only the in-frame ones, dropping some. This table has approximately 60,000 clones, roughly 80% appearing once. The chain combines TRBV7-2 with TRBJ1-2; 10 bases map to TRBD1. The source of this sequence is a human donor with non-small cell lung cancer who had a complete response to radiotherapy plus ipilimumab. The sample here was peripheral blood, taken from a patient treated with radiotherapy plus ipilimumab. The DNA for the CDR3 is TGTGCCAGCAGCTTAGGGGACAGGGGTCCCCCTTATGGCTACACCTTC. Translated, it gives CASSLGDRGPPYGYTF.